The present entry profiles one T cell receptor (beta chain) with its context. Its specificity is not known. In germline, CDR1 is GTSNPN, CDR2 SVGIG (reference sequence). With 0 bases removed from V and 11 bases from J, the gap between germline ends came to 19 bases. CDR3 length: 14 amino acids. This specimen belongs to a study of T cells in Graves' hyperthyroidism and ophthalmopathy. Turning to the study itself: Peripheral blood was secured at the point of initial diagnosis, before any treatment.

Findings and limits, study-wide: Ophthalmopathy was model-predicted a median roughly six months pre-onset. From stable hyperthyroidism, ophthalmopathy was set apart by a 13 V-J model.

TCR beta CDR3 sequences were amplified from RNA transcripts. The primer set for the first-round RT-PCR of the TCR CDR3 was HTBI. TCRdb independently ran MiXCR on the multiplex PCR reads; one entry per CDR3 protein. The sample carries a few hundred thousand distinct CDR3 sequences, 14% to 15% recorded once. The source of the PBMCs was less than 12 ml of fresh peripheral blood. Sample: blood. V is TRBV30 and J is TRBJ1-1; D is possibly TRBD1 (5 bases). The sequence came from a woman aged 25 to 39 with Graves' hyperthyroidism. The CDR3 sequence: CAWSVRGGGRGAFF. DNA for the CDR3: TGTGCCTGGAGTGTACGGGGCGGCGGGCGGGGCGCTTTCTTT.